Listed here is a single TCR beta chain. Its antigen is not identified. Germline V CDR1 and CDR2: SQVTM, ANQGSEA. The V and J ends lost 4 bases and 2 bases respectively, with 14 bases between them. This CDR3 region has 14 residues. This sample is drawn from a study of T cell repertoires in cytomegalovirus infection. Turning to the study itself: CMV infection together with matching HLA type was indicated by public TCR beta signatures. Study-wide results and caveats: HLA-C-restricted CMV clonotypes gave the most frequent clonotype in two of eight donors.

From the reads, TCRdb called clonotypes with MiXCR, one entry per CDR3 protein. The sample has approximately 250,000 distinct CDR3 sequences; roughly 22% are singletons. Source material: CD8+ T cells from PBMCs. This TCR was sampled from a human donor in good health (CMV status not recorded). Some clones in this sample may be carry-over from other donors' samples. This chain uses TRBV29-1 with TRBJ2-5; weak D call: TRBD1 (6 bases). The CDR3 DNA follows: TGCAGCGTTGGGGGTACAGGGAAGCAAGAGACCCAGTACTTC. It codes for CSVGGTGKQETQYF.